This is a list of T cell receptor beta chains from one sample in a study of cytomegalovirus exposure and HLA in healthy donors. Sequencing was performed with immunoSEQ multiplex PCR; in TCRdb, only in-frame clones are kept and a portion is missing. The sample has 95,000 to 110,000 clones. Specimen: PBMCs. These receptor sequences come from a middle-aged man in good health and CMV-seronegative. Each CDR3 is given with its conserved first and last residue. D genes are given only for firm matches.

V: TRBV6-5; D: TRBD2; J: TRBJ2-2; DNA: TGTGCCAGCAGGACGGGGGGGCGGGTCGCCGGGGAGCTGTTTTTT; CDR3: CASRTGGRVAGELFF
V: TRBV7-9; D: NA; J: TRBJ2-5; DNA: TGTGCCAGCAGCCTCCAAGAGACCCAGTACTTC; CDR3: CASSLQETQYF
V: TRBV11-3; D: TRBD2; J: TRBJ2-1; DNA: TGTGCCAGCAGCTTAGATCCCACTAGCGGTAATGAGCAGTTCTTC; CDR3: CASSLDPTSGNEQFF
V: TRBV27; D: NA; J: TRBJ2-5; DNA: TGTGCCAGCAGTTCCCTCCAAGAGACCCAGTACTTC; CDR3: CASSSLQETQYF
V: TRBV28; D: NA; J: TRBJ2-6; DNA: TGTGCCAGCGGGGCGGGAATCTCTGGGGCCAACGTCCTGACTTTC; CDR3: CASGAGISGANVLTF
V: TRBV4-3; D: TRBD2; J: TRBJ2-1; DNA: TGCGCCAGCAGCGAACCGGGACTAGCGAACAATGAGCAGTTCTTC; CDR3: CASSEPGLANNEQFF
V: TRBV2; D: TRBD1; J: TRBJ1-2; DNA: TGTGCGAGCACAGGGGGCGCGAGCCGCTATGGCTACACCTTC; CDR3: CASTGGASRYGYTF
V: TRBV9; D: NA; J: TRBJ2-3; DNA: TGTGCCAGCAGCGTAAGGGACTTACCCACAGATACGCAGTATTTT; CDR3: CASSVRDLPTDTQYF
V: TRBV28; D: NA; J: TRBJ1-2; DNA: TGTGCCAGCAGTTTGGCGGGTTATGGCTACACCTTC; CDR3: CASSLAGYGYTF
V: TRBV18; D: NA; J: TRBJ1-2; DNA: TGTGCCAGCTCACCAACAGGAAACAATGGCTACACCTTC; CDR3: CASSPTGNNGYTF
V: TRBV13; D: NA; J: TRBJ2-7; DNA: TGTGCCAGCAGCACGGGACTCTACGAGCAGTACTTC; CDR3: CASSTGLYEQYF
V: TRBV5-6; D: TRBD1; J: TRBJ2-5; DNA: TGTGCCAGCAGCCCCGCCCCGGGACAGCCCTTACAAGAGACCCAGTACTTC; CDR3: CASSPAPGQPLQETQYF
V: TRBV5-4; D: TRBD1; J: TRBJ2-3; DNA: TGTGCCAGCAGCTTGGATCCAGGGGGTCGCGCAGATACGCAGTATTTT; CDR3: CASSLDPGGRADTQYF
V: TRBV28; D: NA; J: TRBJ2-1; DNA: TGTGCCAGCACCGCTAGTCTCTACAATGAGCAGTTCTTC; CDR3: CASTASLYNEQFF
V: TRBV13; D: TRBD2; J: TRBJ2-3; DNA: TGTGCCAGCAGCTCCCTCTCGAGGGGGCTAGCGGGGGTCGGTCGTAGCACAGATACGCAGTATTTT; CDR3: CASSSLSRGLAGVGRSTDTQYF
V: TRBV10-3; D: TRBD1; J: TRBJ1-2; DNA: TGTGCCATCAGTGATATTACAGGGGCTTATTATGGCTACACCTTC; CDR3: CAISDITGAYYGYTF
V: TRBV5-1; D: TRBD1; J: TRBJ1-1; DNA: TGCGCCAGCAGCCTTGGGACAGCTGTCGATGAAGCTTTCTTT; CDR3: CASSLGTAVDEAFF
V: TRBV29-1; D: TRBD1; J: TRBJ1-2; DNA: TGCAGCGTTGCCCTTGCCAGGGGGGACTATGGCTACACCTTC; CDR3: CSVALARGDYGYTF
V: TRBV5-4; D: TRBD1; J: TRBJ1-1; DNA: TGTGCCAGCAGTCTCGACAGGGCGAACACTGAAGCTTTCTTT; CDR3: CASSLDRANTEAFF
V: TRBV25-1; D: TRBD2; J: TRBJ2-5; DNA: TGTGCCAGCAGTCCGACCGGGGGGGCCCGGGAGACCCAGTACTTC; CDR3: CASSPTGGARETQYF
V: TRBV5-1; D: NA; J: TRBJ2-7; DNA: TGCGCCAGCAGCTTGCCTGGCGGGTCAGACTACGAGCAGTACTTC; CDR3: CASSLPGGSDYEQYF
V: TRBV4-3; D: TRBD1; J: TRBJ2-7; DNA: TGCGCCAGCAGCCAGCGGACAGGGGCGGCCTCCTACGAGCAGTACTTC; CDR3: CASSQRTGAASYEQYF
V: TRBV7-6; D: TRBD1; J: TRBJ2-7; DNA: TGTGCCAGCAGCGCTCCGGGACAGGGGGCTTACGAGCAGTACTTC; CDR3: CASSAPGQGAYEQYF
V: TRBV7-9; D: NA; J: TRBJ1-3; DNA: TGTGCCAGCAGCCGGGACTTCTCTGGAAACACCATATATTTT; CDR3: CASSRDFSGNTIYF
V: TRBV4-1; D: NA; J: TRBJ2-7; DNA: TGCGCCAGCAGCCTCAGGGGGACTAGGATCCCCTACGAGCAGTACTTC; CDR3: CASSLRGTRIPYEQYF
V: TRBV29-1; D: NA; J: TRBJ2-7; DNA: TGCAGCGTTGGAAAGGGGGTATACGAGCAGTACTTC; CDR3: CSVGKGVYEQYF
V: TRBV7-6; D: TRBD1; J: TRBJ2-7; DNA: TGTGCCAGCAGTTTTGGACAGGGCGACGAGCAGTACTTC; CDR3: CASSFGQGDEQYF
V: TRBV11-2; D: NA; J: TRBJ2-1; DNA: TGTGCCAGCAGCAAACATGTAGCCAATGAGCAGTTCTTC; CDR3: CASSKHVANEQFF
V: TRBV6-5; D: NA; J: TRBJ1-6; DNA: TGTGCCAGCAGTTACGTCGGTAATTCACCCCTCCACTTT; CDR3: CASSYVGNSPLHF
V: TRBV5-6; D: NA; J: TRBJ2-1; DNA: TGTGCCAGCACCCGGGGGCAGGGGGTTAACACCTACAATGAGCAGTTCTTC; CDR3: CASTRGQGVNTYNEQFF
V: TRBV7-2; D: TRBD2; J: TRBJ2-3; DNA: TGTGCCAGCAGCTCGACTAGCGGTATGGGCACAGATACGCAGTATTTT; CDR3: CASSSTSGMGTDTQYF
V: TRBV5-1; D: TRBD1; J: TRBJ1-2; DNA: TGCGCCAGCAGCTTGACCACAGGGGAGGCATATGGCTACACCTTC; CDR3: CASSLTTGEAYGYTF
V: TRBV9; D: NA; J: TRBJ2-2; DNA: TGTGCCAGCAGCGGCAGGTCACGGGGCGGGGAGCTGTTTTTT; CDR3: CASSGRSRGGELFF
V: TRBV27; D: NA; J: TRBJ2-7; DNA: TGTGCCAGCAGTCCCGCGACTAGAACCTACGAGCAGTACTTC; CDR3: CASSPATRTYEQYF
V: TRBV7-2; D: TRBD1; J: TRBJ1-1; DNA: TGTGCCGGGGAGGGACAGGACTTCTTGAACACTGAAGCTTTCTTT; CDR3: CAGEGQDFLNTEAFF
V: TRBV6-5; D: NA; J: TRBJ1-2; DNA: TGTGCCAGCAGCCGAAACACGATGTATGGCTACACCTTC; CDR3: CASSRNTMYGYTF
V: TRBV27; D: TRBD1; J: TRBJ2-7; DNA: TGTGCCAGCAGAAGATCGACAGGGGGCATCTACGAGCAGTACTTC; CDR3: CASRRSTGGIYEQYF
V: TRBV28; D: NA; J: TRBJ2-7; DNA: TGTGCCAGCAGTCCCCAGAGGGCTCAAGAGCAGTACTTC; CDR3: CASSPQRAQEQYF
V: TRBV6-5; D: TRBD1; J: TRBJ1-4; DNA: TGTGCCAGCAGTTACTCGCAGGGGGCGTCTCGTGAAAAACTGTTTTTT; CDR3: CASSYSQGASREKLFF
V: TRBV19; D: TRBD2; J: TRBJ2-2; DNA: TGTGCCAGTAGTATTATAAGCGGGGCGAACACCGGGGAGCTGTTTTTT; CDR3: CASSIISGANTGELFF
V: TRBV30; D: TRBD1; J: TRBJ2-7; DNA: TGTGCCTGGGGACCGTGGACAGGGGACTACGAGCAGTACTTC; CDR3: CAWGPWTGDYEQYF
V: TRBV5-6; D: TRBD1; J: TRBJ2-3; DNA: TGTGCCAGCAGCAGGGGACAGGGGGCAGGGCAAGGACAGCCCCAGTATTTT; CDR3: CASSRGQGAGQGQPQYF